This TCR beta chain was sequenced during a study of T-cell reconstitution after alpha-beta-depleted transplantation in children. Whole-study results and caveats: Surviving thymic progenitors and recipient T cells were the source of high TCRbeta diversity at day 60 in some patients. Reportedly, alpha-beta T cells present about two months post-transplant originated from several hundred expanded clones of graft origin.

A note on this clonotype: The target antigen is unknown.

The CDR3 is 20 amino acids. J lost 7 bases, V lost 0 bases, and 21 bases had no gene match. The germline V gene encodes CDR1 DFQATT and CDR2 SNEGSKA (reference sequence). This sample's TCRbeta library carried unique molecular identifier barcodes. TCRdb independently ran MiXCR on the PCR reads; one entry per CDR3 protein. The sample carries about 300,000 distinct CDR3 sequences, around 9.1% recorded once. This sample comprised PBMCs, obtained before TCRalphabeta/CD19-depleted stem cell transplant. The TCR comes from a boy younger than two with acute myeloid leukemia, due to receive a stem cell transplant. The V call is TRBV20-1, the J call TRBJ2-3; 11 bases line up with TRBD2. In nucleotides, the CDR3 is TGCAGTGCTAGAGATCATTCGAATCCCCGTTTAGCGGGAGGGCCATATACGCAGTATTTT. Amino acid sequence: CSARDHSNPRLAGGPYTQYF.